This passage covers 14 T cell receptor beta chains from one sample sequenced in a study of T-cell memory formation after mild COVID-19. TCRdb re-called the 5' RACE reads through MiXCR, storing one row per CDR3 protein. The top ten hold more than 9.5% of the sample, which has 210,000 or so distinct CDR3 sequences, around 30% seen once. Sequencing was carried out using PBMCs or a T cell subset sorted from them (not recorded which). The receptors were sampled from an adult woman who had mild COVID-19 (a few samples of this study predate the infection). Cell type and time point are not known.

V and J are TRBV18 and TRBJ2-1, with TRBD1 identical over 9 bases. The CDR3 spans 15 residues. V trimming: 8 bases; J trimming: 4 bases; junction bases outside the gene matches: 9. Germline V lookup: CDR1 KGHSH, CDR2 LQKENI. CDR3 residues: CASATGGYSYNEQFF. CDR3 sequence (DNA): TGTGCCAGCGCCACAGGGGGCTATTCGTACAATGAGCAGTTCTTC.

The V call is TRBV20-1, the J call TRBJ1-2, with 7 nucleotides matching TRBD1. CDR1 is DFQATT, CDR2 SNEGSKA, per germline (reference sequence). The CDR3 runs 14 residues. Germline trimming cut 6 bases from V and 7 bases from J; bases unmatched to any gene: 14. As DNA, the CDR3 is TGCAGTGCGTCAGACAGGGCCCCGGTCGGTGGCTACACCTTC. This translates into CSASDRAPVGGYTF.

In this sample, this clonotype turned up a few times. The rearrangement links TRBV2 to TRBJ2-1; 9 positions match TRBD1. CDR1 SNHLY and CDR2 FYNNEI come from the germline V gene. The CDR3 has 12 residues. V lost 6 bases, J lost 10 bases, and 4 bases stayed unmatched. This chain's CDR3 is CASRADRGEQFF. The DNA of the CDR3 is TGTGCCAGCAGGGCGGACAGGGGCGAGCAGTTCTTC.

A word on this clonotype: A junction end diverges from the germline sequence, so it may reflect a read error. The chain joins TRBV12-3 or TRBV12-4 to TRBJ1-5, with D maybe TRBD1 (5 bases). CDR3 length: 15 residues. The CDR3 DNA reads TGTGCCAGCAGCTTAGCCCCATTGGGACATCAGCCCCAGCATTTT. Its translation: CASSLAPLGHQPQHF.

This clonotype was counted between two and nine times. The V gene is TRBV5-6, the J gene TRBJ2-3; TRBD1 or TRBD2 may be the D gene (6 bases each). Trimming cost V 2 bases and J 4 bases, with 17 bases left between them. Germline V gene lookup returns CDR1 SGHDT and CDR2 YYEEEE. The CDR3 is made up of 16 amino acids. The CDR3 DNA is TGTGCCAGCAGCTTCCGGGGGATCAGGGGTGCAGATACGCAGTATTTT. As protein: CASSFRGIRGADTQYF.

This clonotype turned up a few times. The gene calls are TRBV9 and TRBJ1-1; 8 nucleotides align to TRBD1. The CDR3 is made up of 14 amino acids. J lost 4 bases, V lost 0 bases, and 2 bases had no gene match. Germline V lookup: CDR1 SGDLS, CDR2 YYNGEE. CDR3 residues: CASSVADRGTEAFF. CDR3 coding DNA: TGTGCCAGCAGCGTAGCTGACAGGGGCACTGAAGCTTTCTTT.

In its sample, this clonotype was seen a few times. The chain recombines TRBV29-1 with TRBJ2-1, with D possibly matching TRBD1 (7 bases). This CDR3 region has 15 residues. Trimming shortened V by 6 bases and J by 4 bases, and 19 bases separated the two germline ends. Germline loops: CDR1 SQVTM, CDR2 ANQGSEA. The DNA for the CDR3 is TGCAGCGTGGGGCGCGGGACAGTTATTTACAATGAGCAGTTCTTC. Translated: CSVGRGTVIYNEQFF.

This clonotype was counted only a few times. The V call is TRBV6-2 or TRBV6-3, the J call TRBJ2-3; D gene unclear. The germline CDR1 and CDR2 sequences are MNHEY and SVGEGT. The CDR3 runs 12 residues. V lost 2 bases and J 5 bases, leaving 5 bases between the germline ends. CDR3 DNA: TGTGCCAGCAGTTACCCCGTAGATACGCAGTATTTT. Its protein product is CASSYPVDTQYF.

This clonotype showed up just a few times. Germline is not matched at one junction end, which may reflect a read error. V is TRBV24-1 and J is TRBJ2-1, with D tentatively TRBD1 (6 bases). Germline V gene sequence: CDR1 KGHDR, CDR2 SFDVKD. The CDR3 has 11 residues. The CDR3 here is CATSEGQGPYF. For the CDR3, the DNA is TGTGCCACCAGTGAGGGTCAGGGGCCTTACTTC.

As DNA, the CDR3 is TGTGCCAGCAGCTTACGAGCGGGCGAGCAGTACTTC. Translating gives CASSLRAGEQYF. The chain uses TRBV7-6 and TRBJ2-7; D perhaps matches TRBD2 (6 bases). The CDR3 runs to 12 residues. CDR1 and CDR2 from the germline V gene are SGHVS and FNYEAQ. V lost 2 bases to trimming and J lost 6 bases, with 8 bases between them.

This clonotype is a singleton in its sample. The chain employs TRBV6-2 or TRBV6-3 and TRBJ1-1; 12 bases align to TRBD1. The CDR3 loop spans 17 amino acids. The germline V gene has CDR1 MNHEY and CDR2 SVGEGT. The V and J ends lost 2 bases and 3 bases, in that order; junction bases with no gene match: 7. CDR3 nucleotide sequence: TGTGCCAGCAGTTACGGGACAGGGGGCGTCGCCGACACTGAAGCTTTCTTT. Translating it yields CASSYGTGGVADTEAFF.

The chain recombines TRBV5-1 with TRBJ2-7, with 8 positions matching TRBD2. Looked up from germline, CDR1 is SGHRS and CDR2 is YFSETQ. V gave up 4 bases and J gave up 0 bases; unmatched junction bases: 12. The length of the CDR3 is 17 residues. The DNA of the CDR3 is TGCGCCAGCAGCGTTTCTCCCAGCGGGGGCAGCTCCTACGAGCAGTACTTC. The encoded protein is CASSVSPSGGSSYEQYF.

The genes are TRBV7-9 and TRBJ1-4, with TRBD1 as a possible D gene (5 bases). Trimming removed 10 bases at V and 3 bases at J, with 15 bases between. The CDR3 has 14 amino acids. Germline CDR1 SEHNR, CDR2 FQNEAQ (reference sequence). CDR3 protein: CATQKEGSNEKLFF. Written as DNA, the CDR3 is TGTGCCACCCAGAAGGAGGGGTCTAATGAAAAACTGTTTTTT.

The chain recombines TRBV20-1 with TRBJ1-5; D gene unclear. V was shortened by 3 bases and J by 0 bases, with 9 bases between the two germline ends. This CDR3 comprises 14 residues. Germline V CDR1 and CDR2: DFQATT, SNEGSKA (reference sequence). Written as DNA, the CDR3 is TGCAGTGCTAGTGGCGGGAATAGCAATCAGCCCCAGCATTTT. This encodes CSASGGNSNQPQHF.